This TCR beta chain was recorded in a study of response to subunit inactivated influenza vaccine. Per the germline V gene, CDR1 is MNHEY and CDR2 is SMNVEV (reference sequence). The V and J ends lost 6 bases and 6 bases, in that order; junction bases with no gene match: 10. There are 14 residues in the CDR3. TCRdb reanalysed the RT-PCR reads using MiXCR and keeps one entry per CDR3 protein. The sample carries a few hundred thousand distinct CDR3 sequences, about 20% recorded once. Study-wide findings and caveats: It was the authors' suggestion that each seasonal influenza vaccination recruits few new T cells.

This clonotype was detected ten times or more. Its cognate antigen is unknown. Source: PBMCs from blood, taken about 20 months after vaccination. The chain couples TRBV27 to TRBJ2-7; 8 bases agree with TRBD2. The receptor comes from a man between 50 and 75 years old who received an inactivated influenza vaccine. The CDR3 region is CASRPGGIPFEQYF. The CDR3 DNA reads as TGTGCCAGCAGGCCGGGGGGGATCCCTTTCGAGCAGTACTTC.